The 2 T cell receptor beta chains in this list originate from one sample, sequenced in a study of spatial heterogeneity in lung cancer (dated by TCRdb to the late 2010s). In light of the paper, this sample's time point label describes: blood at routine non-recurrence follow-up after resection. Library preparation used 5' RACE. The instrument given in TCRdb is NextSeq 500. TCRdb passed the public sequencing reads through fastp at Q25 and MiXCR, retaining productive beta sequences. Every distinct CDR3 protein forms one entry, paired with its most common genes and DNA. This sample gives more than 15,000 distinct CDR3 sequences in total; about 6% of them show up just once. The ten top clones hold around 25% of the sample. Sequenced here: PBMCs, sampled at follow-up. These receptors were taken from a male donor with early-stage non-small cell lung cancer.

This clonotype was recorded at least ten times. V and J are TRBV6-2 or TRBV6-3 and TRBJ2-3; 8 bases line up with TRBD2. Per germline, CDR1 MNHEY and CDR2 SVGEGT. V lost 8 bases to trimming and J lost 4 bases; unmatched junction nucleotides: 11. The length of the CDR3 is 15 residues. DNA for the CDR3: TGTGCCAGCTCCCCTGCGGGAGGTCCCTCAGATACGCAGTATTTT. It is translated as CASSPAGGPSDTQYF.

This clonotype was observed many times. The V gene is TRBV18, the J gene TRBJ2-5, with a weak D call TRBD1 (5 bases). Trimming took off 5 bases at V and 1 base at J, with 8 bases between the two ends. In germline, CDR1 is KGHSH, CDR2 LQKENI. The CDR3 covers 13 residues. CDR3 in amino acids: CASSSDSQETQYF. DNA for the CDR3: TGTGCCAGCTCATCAGACAGCCAAGAGACCCAGTACTTC.